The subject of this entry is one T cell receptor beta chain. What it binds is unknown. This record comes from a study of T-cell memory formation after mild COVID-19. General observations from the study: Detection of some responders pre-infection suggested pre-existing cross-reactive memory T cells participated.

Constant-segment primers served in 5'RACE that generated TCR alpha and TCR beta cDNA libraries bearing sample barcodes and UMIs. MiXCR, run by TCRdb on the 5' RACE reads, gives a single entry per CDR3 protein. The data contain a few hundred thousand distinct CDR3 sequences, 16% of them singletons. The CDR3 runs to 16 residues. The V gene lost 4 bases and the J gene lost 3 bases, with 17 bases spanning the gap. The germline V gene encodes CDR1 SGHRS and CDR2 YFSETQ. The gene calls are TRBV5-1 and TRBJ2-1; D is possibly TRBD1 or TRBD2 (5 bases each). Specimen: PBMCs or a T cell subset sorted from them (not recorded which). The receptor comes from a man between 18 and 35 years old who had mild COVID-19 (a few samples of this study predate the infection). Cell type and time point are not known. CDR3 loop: CASSLHRAGSYNEQFF. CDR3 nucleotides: TGCGCCAGCAGCCTGCACCGGGCAGGGAGCTACAATGAGCAGTTCTTC.